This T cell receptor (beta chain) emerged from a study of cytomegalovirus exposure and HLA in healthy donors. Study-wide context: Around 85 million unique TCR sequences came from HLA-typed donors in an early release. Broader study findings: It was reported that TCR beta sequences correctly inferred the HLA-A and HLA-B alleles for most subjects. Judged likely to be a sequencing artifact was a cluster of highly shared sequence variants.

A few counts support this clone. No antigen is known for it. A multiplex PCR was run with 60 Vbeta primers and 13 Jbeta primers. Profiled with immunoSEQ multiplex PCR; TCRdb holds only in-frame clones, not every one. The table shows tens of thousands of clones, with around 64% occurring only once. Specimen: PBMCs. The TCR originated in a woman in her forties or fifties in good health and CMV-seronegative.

The CDR3 DNA reads as TGTGCCAGCTCAATCACAGGGGCGATCGGAAATGGCTACACCTTC. Translating it yields CASSITGAIGNGYTF. This chain joins TRBV18 and TRBJ1-2, with 7 bases that match TRBD1. V lost 5 bases and J lost 6; bases outside the gene matches: 12. The CDR3 runs 15 residues. Germline CDR1 KGHSH, CDR2 LQKENI.